These T cell receptor beta chains were read from a single sample in a study of cytomegalovirus exposure and HLA in healthy donors. Assay: immunoSEQ multiplex PCR; the TCRdb copy retains only in-frame clones and omits some. Seen here are roughly 170,000 clones, 84% observed once, and the top ten hold 1% to 1.5%. Sequencing used PBMCs. All receptors come from a girl aged 2 to 10 in good health and CMV-seropositive. The CDR3 runs from the conserved cysteine through the conserved F or W. The order of the fields is D gene, V gene, CDR3 length, clone size, J gene, CDR3 DNA, CDR3 protein. A D gene is named only where the DNA matches it firmly. Expanded clones are given a class, and other clones once, few, many or no size at all.

d_gene: TRBD2; v_gene: TRBV5-6; len: 16; abundance: -; j_gene: TRBJ2-1; CDR3nt: TGTGCCAGCAGCCCCGAGACTAGCGGGGGGGCCTATGAGCAGTTCTTC; CDR3aa: CASSPETSGGAYEQFF
d_gene: -; v_gene: TRBV5-4; len: 15; abundance: -; j_gene: TRBJ2-5; CDR3nt: TGTGCCAGCAGCTTGATCCAGACAGAGCAAGAGACCCAGTACTTC; CDR3aa: CASSLIQTEQETQYF
d_gene: TRBD1; v_gene: TRBV4-1; len: 13; abundance: few; j_gene: TRBJ1-2; CDR3nt: TGCGCCAGCAGCCAGCCAGGGGGTGGTGGCTACACCTTC; CDR3aa: CASSQPGGGGYTF
d_gene: -; v_gene: TRBV10-3; len: 16; abundance: -; j_gene: TRBJ2-4; CDR3nt: TGTGCCATCAGTGGGGGCCTAGGGGGAGACAAAAACATTCAGTACTTC; CDR3aa: CAISGGLGGDKNIQYF
d_gene: -; v_gene: TRBV6-1; len: 14; abundance: once; j_gene: TRBJ1-3; CDR3nt: TGTGCCAGCAGAGGAACAGGAGTTGGAAACACCATATATTTT; CDR3aa: CASRGTGVGNTIYF
d_gene: TRBD1; v_gene: TRBV5-1; len: 20; abundance: -; j_gene: TRBJ1-3; CDR3nt: TGCGCCAGCAGCTCGGTACCGGCCGGACAGGGGACCGCCTCTGGAAACACCATATATTTT; CDR3aa: CASSSVPAGQGTASGNTIYF
d_gene: -; v_gene: TRBV27; len: 14; abundance: -; j_gene: TRBJ2-3; CDR3nt: TGTGCCAGCAGTTTAAATTCTCCCGGAGATACGCAGTATTTT; CDR3aa: CASSLNSPGDTQYF
d_gene: -; v_gene: TRBV9; len: 12; abundance: -; j_gene: TRBJ1-3; CDR3nt: TGTGCCAGCAGCGGCGGTGAAAACACCATATATTTT; CDR3aa: CASSGGENTIYF
d_gene: -; v_gene: TRBV28; len: 11; abundance: -; j_gene: TRBJ1-1; CDR3nt: TGTGCCAGCAGCCTCAGATTTGAAGCTTTCTTT; CDR3aa: CASSLRFEAFF
d_gene: -; v_gene: TRBV4-2; len: 16; abundance: -; j_gene: TRBJ1-3; CDR3nt: TGTGCCAGCAGCCCGATACAGGGTCCTATCGGAAACACCATATATTTT; CDR3aa: CASSPIQGPIGNTIYF
d_gene: TRBD2; v_gene: TRBV28; len: 14; abundance: -; j_gene: TRBJ2-5; CDR3nt: TGTGCCAGCAGTAAGCTGGCGGGAGGGGAGACCCAGTACTTC; CDR3aa: CASSKLAGGETQYF
d_gene: TRBD2; v_gene: TRBV7-3; len: 15; abundance: once; j_gene: TRBJ2-1; CDR3nt: TGTGCCAGCAGCTTAGCGGGAGAGTTCGGCAATGAGCAGTTCTTC; CDR3aa: CASSLAGEFGNEQFF
d_gene: -; v_gene: TRBV2; len: 14; abundance: -; j_gene: TRBJ2-2; CDR3nt: TGTGCCAGCAGAATTCGGGATGCCCCCGGGGAGCTGTTTTTT; CDR3aa: CASRIRDAPGELFF
d_gene: -; v_gene: TRBV5-1; len: 14; abundance: -; j_gene: TRBJ2-1; CDR3nt: TGCGCCACCACACCTGCCGGGGACTACAATGAGCAGTTCTTC; CDR3aa: CATTPAGDYNEQFF
d_gene: TRBD2; v_gene: TRBV19; len: 14; abundance: -; j_gene: TRBJ2-3; CDR3nt: TGTGCCAGTAGTGCCAGCGGGAGAACGAGTGCGCAGTATTTT; CDR3aa: CASSASGRTSAQYF
d_gene: TRBD1; v_gene: TRBV5-1; len: 12; abundance: -; j_gene: TRBJ2-7; CDR3nt: TGCGCCAGCAGCTGGACAGGCTACGAGCAGTACTTC; CDR3aa: CASSWTGYEQYF
d_gene: TRBD2; v_gene: TRBV13; len: 13; abundance: few; j_gene: TRBJ2-7; CDR3nt: TGTGCCAGCATAGGGCTAGCGGGGAGCGAGCAGTACTTC; CDR3aa: CASIGLAGSEQYF
d_gene: TRBD1; v_gene: TRBV5-1; len: 14; abundance: -; j_gene: TRBJ1-2; CDR3nt: TGCGCCAGCAGCTGGACAGGGGTTATGGATGGCTACACCTTC; CDR3aa: CASSWTGVMDGYTF
d_gene: TRBD1; v_gene: TRBV11-3; len: 16; abundance: -; j_gene: TRBJ1-3; CDR3nt: TGTGCCAGCAGCTTACGGGGACAGGTCTCTGGAAACACCATATATTTT; CDR3aa: CASSLRGQVSGNTIYF
d_gene: TRBD1; v_gene: TRBV5-1; len: 14; abundance: -; j_gene: TRBJ2-1; CDR3nt: TGCGCCAGCAGCCCGATCGGGACAGTCAATGAGCAGTTCTTC; CDR3aa: CASSPIGTVNEQFF
d_gene: TRBD1; v_gene: TRBV19; len: 15; abundance: -; j_gene: TRBJ2-5; CDR3nt: TGTGCCAGTAGTATCGCGACAGGGGGCGGAGAGACCCAGTACTTC; CDR3aa: CASSIATGGGETQYF
d_gene: TRBD2; v_gene: TRBV6-1; len: 14; abundance: -; j_gene: TRBJ2-3; CDR3nt: TGTGCCATCTCTAGCGGGGGGTCATCAGATACGCAGTATTTT; CDR3aa: CAISSGGSSDTQYF
d_gene: -; v_gene: TRBV9; len: 15; abundance: -; j_gene: TRBJ2-5; CDR3nt: TGTGCCAGCAGCGTAGGTGGCAGGGAAGACGAGACCCAGTACTTC; CDR3aa: CASSVGGREDETQYF
d_gene: TRBD1; v_gene: TRBV5-1; len: 14; abundance: -; j_gene: TRBJ1-2; CDR3nt: TGCGCCAGCAGTCTGGGACAGGGGGCGCGCGGCTACACCTTC; CDR3aa: CASSLGQGARGYTF
d_gene: TRBD2; v_gene: TRBV5-1; len: 14; abundance: -; j_gene: TRBJ2-3; CDR3nt: TGCGCCAGCAGACCCAGCGGGAGCGGAGATACGCAGTATTTT; CDR3aa: CASRPSGSGDTQYF
d_gene: TRBD1; v_gene: TRBV10-1; len: 13; abundance: -; j_gene: TRBJ2-7; CDR3nt: TGCGCCAGCAGTTGGGACAGGGCGGGCGAGCAGTACTTC; CDR3aa: CASSWDRAGEQYF
d_gene: -; v_gene: TRBV4-1; len: 14; abundance: -; j_gene: TRBJ2-7; CDR3nt: TGCGCCAGCAGCCAAGACTGGCCCTCCTACGAGCAGTACTTC; CDR3aa: CASSQDWPSYEQYF
d_gene: -; v_gene: TRBV21-1; len: 20; abundance: -; j_gene: TRBJ2-3; CDR3nt: TGTGCCAGCAGCACGGAGGGACTAGCGGGAGGGCCGGGGGGCACAGATACGCAGTATTTT; CDR3aa: CASSTEGLAGGPGGTDTQYF
d_gene: -; v_gene: TRBV5-4; len: 15; abundance: once; j_gene: TRBJ2-3; CDR3nt: TGTGCCAGCAGCTTGGTTTGGGGGCCCGTAGATACGCAGTATTTT; CDR3aa: CASSLVWGPVDTQYF
d_gene: -; v_gene: TRBV5-1; len: 14; abundance: -; j_gene: TRBJ1-1; CDR3nt: TGCGCCAGCAGCTTGGAACAGAAGAACACTGAAGCTTTCTTT; CDR3aa: CASSLEQKNTEAFF
d_gene: TRBD1; v_gene: TRBV25-1; len: 16; abundance: -; j_gene: TRBJ1-2; CDR3nt: TGTGCCAGCAGTGAATACGAGCAGGGGGCCAACTATGGCTACACCTTC; CDR3aa: CASSEYEQGANYGYTF
d_gene: TRBD1; v_gene: TRBV6-1; len: 18; abundance: -; j_gene: TRBJ1-6; CDR3nt: TGTGCCAGCAGTGAAATCTTCCCTTACAGGGGGCAGGGTTCACCCCTCCACTTT; CDR3aa: CASSEIFPYRGQGSPLHF
d_gene: TRBD1; v_gene: TRBV6-5; len: 14; abundance: -; j_gene: TRBJ1-4; CDR3nt: TGTGCCAGCAGTCGGACAGGGGATAATGAAAAACTGTTTTTT; CDR3aa: CASSRTGDNEKLFF